What follows are 15 T cell receptor beta chains derived from one specimen sequenced in a study of blood T cell repertoires in COVID-19. The assay was immunoSEQ multiplex PCR, and TCRdb's table has in-frame clones only and misses some. The sample records 270,000 or so clones, roughly 84% being singletons. Source material: peripheral blood. The receptors were gathered from a woman aged 18-30 years with acute or convalescent COVID-19.

The chain has TRBV18 and TRBJ2-5; 8 nucleotides match TRBD2. V shed 3 bases, J shed 4 bases, and the junction held 7 bases outside the gene matches. This CDR3 contains 15 residues. CDR1 and CDR2 (germline): KGHSH, LQKENI. CDR3 amino acids: CASSPQAGASETQYF. The CDR3 bases are TGTGCCAGCTCACCTCAAGCGGGAGCGTCAGAGACCCAGTACTTC.

The rearrangement links TRBV6-5 to TRBJ2-7; TRBD1 matches at 7 bases. J was trimmed by 3 bases and V by 6 bases; bases with no gene match: 8. CDR3 length: 14 residues. The germline V gene has CDR1 MNHEY and CDR2 SVGAGI. This chain's CDR3 is CASRRTGPLYEQYF. DNA for the CDR3: TGTGCCAGCAGACGGACAGGCCCACTCTACGAGCAGTACTTC.

CDR3 amino acids: CASSLARRGDYGYTF. As DNA, the CDR3 is TGTGCCAGCAGCTTGGCCAGGAGGGGTGACTATGGCTACACCTTC. V is TRBV5-6 and J is TRBJ1-2; D may be TRBD1 (5 bases). The germline V gene encodes CDR1 SGHDT and CDR2 YYEEEE. The CDR3 is 15 residues long. Trimming took 0 bases from V and 3 from J, leaving 12 bases between them.

This sequence joins TRBV28 and TRBJ2-1; 8 bases map to TRBD1. Unmatched junction bases numbered 21, after V lost 6 bases and J lost 2 bases. Per germline, CDR1 MDHEN and CDR2 SYDVKM. The CDR3 is 20 amino acids. The CDR3 DNA follows: TGTGCCAGCAGGCAACGCCGGGACGGGGAGAAGACAGGGGCCTACAATGAGCAGTTCTTC. It encodes CASRQRRDGEKTGAYNEQFF. Drawing the rest from reference TRBV28 and TRBJ2-1, the complete variable domain is DVKVTQSSRYLVKRTGEKVFLECVQDMDHENMFWYRQDPGLGLRLIYFSYDVKMKEKGDIPEGYSVSREKKERFSLILESASTNQTSMYLCASRQRRDGEKTGAYNEQFFGPGTRLTVL.

This sequence joins TRBV29-1 and TRBJ2-5; TRBD2 matches 10 bases. CDR1 SQVTM and CDR2 ANQGSEA come from the germline V gene. The CDR3 spans 17 residues. V lost 8 bases and J lost 3; bases outside the gene matches: 18. The CDR3 DNA is TGCAGCCTAGGTTGGGCTAGCGGGAGCTCACCAAAAGAGACCCAGTACTTC. Protein sequence: CSLGWASGSSPKETQYF.

Only one count was recorded for this clone. V is TRBV5-1 and J is TRBJ1-1; D remains unclear. Trimming stripped 7 bases from V and 1 base from J, with 11 bases between. Looked up from germline, CDR1 is SGHRS and CDR2 is YFSETQ. This CDR3 region has 13 residues. The CDR3 here is CASEVYPNTEAFF. The DNA for the CDR3 is TGCGCCAGCGAGGTTTACCCGAACACTGAAGCTTTCTTT.

V and J are TRBV2 and TRBJ1-1; a weak D match, TRBD1 (6 bases). Deletions cut 3 bases from V and 1 base from J, with 12 bases between. CDR3 length: 15 amino acids. Per germline, CDR1 SNHLY and CDR2 FYNNEI. The CDR3 nucleotides read TGTGCCAGCAGTGATTGGACAGACTCGAACACTGAAGCTTTCTTT. It is translated as CASSDWTDSNTEAFF.

The chain couples TRBV5-4 to TRBJ2-7; TRBD2 matches 14 bases. The CDR3 spans 15 residues. In germline, CDR1 is SGHNT, CDR2 YYREEE (reference sequence). Trimming cost V 4 bases and J 6 bases; bases outside gene matches: 6. CDR3 sequence: CASSLGTSGRSEQYF. The CDR3 DNA follows: TGTGCCAGCAGCCTCGGGACTAGCGGGAGAAGCGAGCAGTACTTC.

This chain uses TRBV6-6 with TRBJ2-1; 14 bases are a match to TRBD2. The CDR3 totals 15 residues. The germline CDR1 and CDR2 sequences are MNHNY and SVGAGI (reference sequence). V trimming: 6 bases; J trimming: 6 bases; junction bases outside the gene matches: 4. The CDR3 sequence is CASRSGTSGSNEQFF. In nucleotides, the CDR3 is TGTGCCAGCAGATCCGGGACTAGCGGGAGCAATGAGCAGTTCTTC.

The chain recombines TRBV5-1 with TRBJ2-7; D is possibly TRBD2 (6 bases). The germline CDR1 and CDR2 sequences are SGHRS and YFSETQ. The germline V and J ends were trimmed by 5 bases and 1 base, with 10 bases remaining between them. The CDR3 extends over 13 amino acids. CDR3 sequence reads: CASSSGTSYEQYF. CDR3 nucleotides: TGCGCCAGCAGTTCCGGGACTTCCTACGAGCAGTACTTC. Together with reference TRBV5-1 and TRBJ2-7, the CDR3 gives the full variable domain: KAGVTQTPRYLIKTRGQQVTLSCSPISGHRSVSWYQQTPGQGLQFLFEYFSETQRNKGNFPGRFSGRQFSNSRSEMNVSTLELGDSALYLCASSSGTSYEQYFGPGTRLTVT.

The chain employs TRBV29-1 and TRBJ2-7, with D possibly TRBD2 on 6 matching bases. Germline V gene lookup returns CDR1 SQVTM and CDR2 ANQGSEA. The CDR3 is 14 amino acids. The ends were cut back, 3 bases at V and 0 bases at J, with 12 bases in the middle. CDR3 sequence: CSVETRESSYEQYF. For the CDR3, the DNA is TGCAGCGTTGAGACGCGGGAAAGCTCCTACGAGCAGTACTTC.

The rearrangement uses TRBV6-9 and TRBJ1-1, with a weak D call TRBD1 (5 bases). V was pared by 6 bases and J by 0 bases, with 11 bases between. The germline gives CDR1 MNHGY, CDR2 SVAAGI. This CDR3 is built from 14 residues. The DNA for the CDR3 is TGTGCCAGCAGGGACGGACACATGAACACTGAAGCTTTCTTT. Translating it yields CASRDGHMNTEAFF.

The chain recombines TRBV9 with TRBJ1-2; D may be TRBD1 (6 bases). CDR3 size: 16 residues. V was cut by 6 bases and J by 6 bases, with 24 bases left in between. Germline CDR1 reads SGDLS; CDR2 reads YYNGEE. CDR3 DNA: TGTGCCAGCACCCCGGGAGGGGGGGCATTGGCTGATGGCTACACCTTC. Protein product: CASTPGGGALADGYTF.

The chain is built from TRBV6-5 and TRBJ2-1; 7 bases match TRBD1. V shed 6 bases and J 5 bases; nucleotides not matched to a gene: 7. CDR3 size: 14 residues. Per germline, CDR1 MNHEY and CDR2 SVGAGI. CDR3 region: CASRPGQRHNEQFF. Here the CDR3 DNA reads TGTGCCAGCAGACCGGGACAGCGACACAATGAGCAGTTCTTC.

This chain uses TRBV7-6 with TRBJ2-1; 13 positions agree with TRBD2. The ends lost 5 bases at V and 8 bases at J; junction bases unmatched: 15. The CDR3 length is 18 residues. CDR1 and CDR2 from the germline V gene are SGHVS and FNYEAQ. The CDR3 is CASSRAFSGLAGRDEQFF. The CDR3 DNA reads TGTGCCAGCAGCCGCGCATTCTCGGGACTAGCGGGGCGGGATGAGCAGTTCTTC.